This T cell receptor beta chain was captured in a study of cytomegalovirus exposure and HLA in healthy donors. Notes on this clone: Its antigen remains unidentified.

In germline, CDR1 is KGHSH, CDR2 LQKENI. Trimming removed 2 bases at V and 0 bases at J, with 8 bases between. This CDR3 region has 15 residues. Use of 60 Vbeta and 13 Jbeta primers characterized the PCR. Repertoires were generated with immunoSEQ multiplex PCR, while TCRdb's copy carries only in-frame clones and drops some. This table lists 130,000 or so clones. General observations from the study: Researchers counted roughly 160 TCR beta chains as cytomegalovirus-associated. Most subjects' HLA-A and HLA-B alleles were reportedly predicted from TCR beta sequences.

This clonotype was sampled from a woman aged 18-29 years in good health and CMV-seronegative. V is TRBV18 and J is TRBJ1-3; D is unresolved. The sequencing sample was made of PBMCs. CDR3 in DNA: TGTGCCAGCTCACCATCGGGGTCCTCTGGAAACACCATATATTTT. Its translation: CASSPSGSSGNTIYF.